One T cell receptor (beta chain) is described in this entry. Its antigen remains unknown. The V gene lost 0 bases and the J gene lost 2 bases, with 8 bases spanning the gap. Germline CDR1 ENHRY, CDR2 SYGVKD. The CDR3 spans 14 residues. cDNA libraries of TCR beta carried unique molecular identifiers. Each CDR3 protein is one row after TCRdb ran MiXCR on the PCR reads. The sample yields hundreds of thousands of distinct CDR3 sequences, less than 35% seen once. These data originate in a study of post-analysis software for immune sequencing data. Overall study findings and caveats: Those with multiple sclerosis, the patient group, showed significantly lower normalized Chao1 diversity than controls. Among 4 or 5 TRBV segments more frequent in patients than controls were TRBV5-6, TRBV5-1 and TRBV20-1.

The V and J genes are TRBV10-3 and TRBJ2-7, with D maybe TRBD1 (5 bases). The TCR was taken from a girl between 5 and 17 years old with multiple sclerosis. Sequencing input: blood. Written as DNA, the CDR3 is TGTGCCATCAGTGAGTCAGGGGTCACCTACGAGCAGTACTTC. This codes for CAISESGVTYEQYF.